This TCR beta chain was sequenced during a study of T cell repertoires in cytomegalovirus infection. Study in general: In public TCR beta signatures, there were indications of both CMV infection and matching HLA type. Broader study findings: Identification of carriers of CMV plus the relevant HLA was achieved through cumulative public TCR beta family frequency. The response measured ex vivo was dominated by TCR beta clonotypes (HLA-C-restricted and CMV-specific).

This clonotype has a count of ten or more. What it recognizes is unknown. TCRdb passed the reads through MiXCR, listing each CDR3 protein once. The sample includes approximately 130,000 distinct CDR3 sequences, roughly a quarter of them seen just once. The CDR3 is made up of 13 amino acids. V was trimmed by 3 bases and J by 4 bases, leaving 9 bases between them. The germline CDR1 and CDR2 sequences are SGHTA and FQGNSA. Sequenced input: PBMCs, sequenced either directly or after in vitro stimulation (not recorded which). V gene TRBV7-2 combines with J gene TRBJ2-5, with no clear D. The source is a human donor in good health (CMV status not recorded). Some clones in this sample may be carry-over from other donors' samples. The CDR3 DNA sequence: TGTGCCAGCAGCTTGAGGAAGCTAGAGACCCAGTACTTC. Its translation: CASSLRKLETQYF. Full variable domain (outside the CDR3, taken from reference TRBV7-2 and TRBJ2-5): GAGVSQSPSNKVTEKGKDVELRCDPISGHTALYWYRQSLGQGLEFLIYFQGNSAPDKSGLPSDRFSAERTGGSVSTLTIQRTQQEDSAVYLCASSLRKLETQYFGPGTRLLVL.